A selection of T cell receptor beta chains follows, all from one sample in a study of OX40 agonist ivuxolimab in advanced cancers. Clones were read by immunoSEQ multiplex PCR, and TCRdb kept only the in-frame ones, dropping some. The sample shows over 80,000 clones, roughly nine tenths of them seen only once. The source was CD4+ or CD8+ T cells sorted from blood, collected in a trial of the OX40 agonist ivuxolimab. All receptors derive from an adult with an advanced solid tumor such as melanoma, head and neck, liver or kidney cancer. Both conserved end residues are part of each CDR3. A D gene is named only where the DNA matches it firmly. The size field is filled for only some rows; it gives once, few, many or a size class.

clone_size	v_call	d_call	j_call	cdr3_nt	cdr3_aa
once	TRBV25-1	.	TRBJ2-1	TGTGCCAGCAGTGAATTTGGGACATCCTACAATGAGCAGTTCTTC	CASSEFGTSYNEQFF
.	TRBV4-1	.	TRBJ2-5	TGCGCCAGCAGCCAAGAGGGAAAAGGGAGGGAGACCCAGTACTTC	CASSQEGKGRETQYF
.	TRBV7-8	.	TRBJ1-6	TGTGCCAGCAGCTTAGTGGGCAGCGCCTCTCCCCTCCACTTT	CASSLVGSASPLHF
.	TRBV7-2	.	TRBJ2-5	TGTGCCAGCAGCTTATTCGCGCAAGAGACCCAGTACTTC	CASSLFAQETQYF
.	TRBV19	.	TRBJ2-7	TGTGCCAGTAGCTCGGGGGCCCAGGGCGTCCACGAGCAGTACTTC	CASSSGAQGVHEQYF
once	TRBV4-3	.	TRBJ2-7	TGCGCCAGCAGCCAAGATGTGGGCACGAGGGAGCAGTACTTC	CASSQDVGTREQYF
.	TRBV7-7	.	TRBJ2-2	TGTGCTAGCAGCTTAGAGGCCGGGGAGCTGTTTTTT	CASSLEAGELFF
few	TRBV7-9	.	TRBJ2-7	TGTGCCAGCAGCTTTGGGGCCTACGAGCAGTACTTC	CASSFGAYEQYF
few	TRBV19	TRBD1	TRBJ1-5	TGTGCCAGTAGTTCTAACAGGGGTGAACAGCCCCAGCATTTT	CASSSNRGEQPQHF
.	TRBV5-6	.	TRBJ1-6	TGTGCCAGCAGCTTGGGTAATTCACCCCTCCACTTT	CASSLGNSPLHF
.	TRBV18	.	TRBJ2-7	TGTGCCAGCTCACCCCCGGGACTCACCTACGAGCAGTACTTC	CASSPPGLTYEQYF
.	TRBV9	TRBD1	TRBJ2-5	TGTGCCAGCAGCCACGGGACAGCCTCGGGGACCCAGTACTTC	CASSHGTASGTQYF
.	TRBV7-7	.	TRBJ2-7	TGTGCTAGCAGCTCTGGGGACGGCTCCTACGAGCAGTACTTC	CASSSGDGSYEQYF
.	TRBV4-3	.	TRBJ2-1	TGCGCCAGCAGCCAAGGACTAGTTGGGGATGAGCAGTTCTTC	CASSQGLVGDEQFF
.	TRBV5-1	.	TRBJ1-4	TGCGCCAGCAGCTATCAGGGTCGGGAAAAACTGTTTTTT	CASSYQGREKLFF
.	TRBV27	TRBD1	TRBJ1-6	TGTGCCAGCAGTTTATCGTCGGGGACAGTAGGTTCACCCCTCCACTTT	CASSLSSGTVGSPLHF
.	TRBV5-6	.	TRBJ2-1	TGTGCCAGCAGGGGGCAGGCCTCGTATGAGCAGTTCTTC	CASRGQASYEQFF
.	TRBV30	.	TRBJ1-1	TGTGCCTGGGGTATGGGGAGCACTGAAGCTTTCTTT	CAWGMGSTEAFF
.	TRBV6-1	TRBD1	TRBJ2-2	TGTGCCAGCAGTGCCCTCGGCGGGACAGGGGGAAGGATGGGGGAGCTGTTTTTT	CASSALGGTGGRMGELFF
.	TRBV9	TRBD1	TRBJ2-1	TGTGCCAGCGGGACAGGGGAAAATCGTTACAATGAGCAGTTCTTC	CASGTGENRYNEQFF
.	TRBV2	.	TRBJ1-6	TGTGCCAGCAGTGATGGTTCACCCCTCCACTTT	CASSDGSPLHF
.	TRBV15	TRBD2	TRBJ2-5	TGTGCCACCAGCAGAGAGGGGGGGGATCCGGAGACCCAGTACTTC	CATSREGGDPETQYF
once	TRBV18	.	TRBJ2-5	TGTGCCAGCTCACCGTACGGACAGTTAGAGACCCAGTACTTC	CASSPYGQLETQYF
.	TRBV7-9	.	TRBJ2-1	TGTGCCAGCAGCCGGAGCCGGGGAAGCTCCTACAATGAGCAGTTCTTC	CASSRSRGSSYNEQFF
.	TRBV19	TRBD1	TRBJ1-2	TGTGCCAGTAGCTCAGGGGGTGCTGACTATGGCTACACCTTC	CASSSGGADYGYTF
once	TRBV30	.	TRBJ1-2	TGTGCCTGGGGGATAGGTCAGGGGAGTTCTGGCTACACCTTC	CAWGIGQGSSGYTF
once	TRBV13	TRBD1	TRBJ2-3	TGTGCCAGCAGCTATACCCAGGGGGCTGGAGATACGCAGTATTTT	CASSYTQGAGDTQYF
few	TRBV19	TRBD1	TRBJ1-5	TGTGCCAGTACCCTCCGGACAGGGGGCCATCAGCCCCAGCATTTT	CASTLRTGGHQPQHF
.	TRBV10-3	.	TRBJ1-4	TGTGCCATCAGTTCGACTGTTGAGCATGAAAAACTGTTTTTT	CAISSTVEHEKLFF
.	TRBV6-5	.	TRBJ2-1	TGTGCCACACTAGACAGTTTTTACAATGAGCAGTTCTTC	CATLDSFYNEQFF
.	TRBV7-8	TRBD1	TRBJ2-5	TGTGCCAGCAGCTCCCGGACAGGAACTGGAAGAGAGACCCAGTACTTC	CASSSRTGTGRETQYF
.	TRBV4-1	.	TRBJ1-4	TGCGCCAGCAGCCAGGGACCGGGACGGAAGAATGAAAAACTGTTTTTT	CASSQGPGRKNEKLFF
.	TRBV4-1	.	TRBJ1-5	TGCGCCAGCAGCCCCTGGGACGGCGAAAATCAGCCCCAGCATTTT	CASSPWDGENQPQHF
.	TRBV11-2	.	TRBJ2-5	TGTGCCAGCAGCCCATCGACAGGACCCCAAGAGACCCAGTACTTC	CASSPSTGPQETQYF
few	TRBV7-3	.	TRBJ2-7	TGTGCCAGCAGCTTGGACCGAAGAGGCGAGCAGTACTTC	CASSLDRRGEQYF
once	TRBV6-4	.	TRBJ1-1	TGTGCCAGCTCCTCGGGCCTTGGAACTGAAGCTTTCTTT	CASSSGLGTEAFF
.	TRBV4-1	.	TRBJ1-3	TGCGCCAGCAGCCAAGGTAGAGGGCACTCTAGAGACTCTGGAAACACCATATATTTT	CASSQGRGHSRDSGNTIYF
few	TRBV7-3	TRBD2	TRBJ2-1	TGTGCCAGCAGCTTAATGTCTAGCGGGGGTTTCGGTGAGCAGTTCTTC	CASSLMSSGGFGEQFF
few	TRBV10-1	TRBD1	TRBJ1-2	TGCGCCAGCAGTAACCTTGACAGGGGTAGTACTGGCTACACCTTC	CASSNLDRGSTGYTF
.	TRBV28	TRBD1	TRBJ2-7	TGTGCCAGCTTACCATCCGGGACAGGGTCCTACGAGCAGTACTTC	CASLPSGTGSYEQYF
.	TRBV4-2	TRBD1	TRBJ1-2	TGTGCCAGCAGCCAAGAAAGAGGGGGGACAGGGAGATTCGGCTACACCTTC	CASSQERGGTGRFGYTF